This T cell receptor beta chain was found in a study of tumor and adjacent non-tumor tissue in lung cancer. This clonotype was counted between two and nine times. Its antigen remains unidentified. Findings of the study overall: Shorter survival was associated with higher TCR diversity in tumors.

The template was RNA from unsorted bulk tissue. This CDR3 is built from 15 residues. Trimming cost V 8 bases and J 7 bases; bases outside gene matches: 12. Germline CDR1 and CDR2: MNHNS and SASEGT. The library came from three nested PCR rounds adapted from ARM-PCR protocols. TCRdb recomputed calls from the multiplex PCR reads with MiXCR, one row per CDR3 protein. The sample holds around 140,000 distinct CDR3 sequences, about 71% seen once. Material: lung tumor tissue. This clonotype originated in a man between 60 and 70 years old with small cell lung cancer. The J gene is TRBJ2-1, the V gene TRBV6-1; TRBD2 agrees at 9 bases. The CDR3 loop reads CASSPLAGPRNEQFF. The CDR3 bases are TGTGCCAGCTCTCCCCTAGCGGGACCTAGGAATGAGCAGTTCTTC.